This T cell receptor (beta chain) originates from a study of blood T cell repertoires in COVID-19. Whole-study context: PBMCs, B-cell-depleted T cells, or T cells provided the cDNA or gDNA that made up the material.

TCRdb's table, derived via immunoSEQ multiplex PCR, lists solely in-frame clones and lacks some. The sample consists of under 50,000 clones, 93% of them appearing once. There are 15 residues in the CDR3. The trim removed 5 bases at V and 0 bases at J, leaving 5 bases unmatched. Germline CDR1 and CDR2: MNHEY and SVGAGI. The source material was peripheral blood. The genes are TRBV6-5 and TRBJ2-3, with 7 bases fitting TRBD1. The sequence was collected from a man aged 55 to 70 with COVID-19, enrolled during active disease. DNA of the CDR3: TGTGCCAGCAGTCGCGAACAGGGGAGCACAGATACGCAGTATTTT. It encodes CASSREQGSTDTQYF.